This T cell receptor beta chain comes out of a study of OX40 agonist ivuxolimab in advanced cancers. Notes on the research overall: Ivuxolimab, which targeted the costimulatory receptor OX40 (CD134), was an agonistic, fully human IgG2 monoclonal antibody. Of the roughly 51 dose-escalation patients, hepatocellular carcinoma was present in 19, melanoma in roughly 15, renal cell carcinoma in 9 and head and neck cancer in 9. In the dose-escalation cohort, around four fifths of patients were male, and the mean age was roughly 60 years with a range of about 23 to 79. Peripheral TCRbeta sequencing was intended to test whether TCR sequence diversity was altered and clonal T-cell expansion was caused by ivuxolimab. Intravenous ivuxolimab was administered to patients every 2 weeks at six dose levels: 0.01, 0.1, 0.3, 1.5, 3 and 10 mg/kg. The paper reports the monotherapy dose-escalation portion (N of about 56 patients) of the phase I ivuxolimab trial. Prior anti-PD-1, anti-PD-L1 or anti-CTLA-4 therapy was permitted, and about 40% of dose-escalation patients had received checkpoint inhibitors. Three dose-escalation patients achieved partial responses, one with hepatocellular carcinoma and two with cutaneous melanoma. The paper's findings and limits, for the study overall: Antigen specificity was not determined for the clonally expanded peripheral T cells. At doses of 0.1 to 3.0 mg/kg, clonal expansion of both CD4+ and CD8+ blood T cells was observed from baseline to week 6. In the 0.1-3.0 mg/kg groups, partial responders were among the patients with the lowest normalized peripheral clonal expansion, particularly in CD8+ T cells. After ivuxolimab, expanded clones were on average more numerous among CD8+ T cells than among CD4+ T cells. Low levels of normalized T-cell clonal expansion were also seen in some patients who did not respond.

Genomic DNA was extracted from sorted cells for sequencing of the TCRbeta CDR3 region. The immunoSEQ Assay was used to sequence the TCRbeta CDR3 regions. TCRdb's version of the immuneACCESS table is confined to in-frame rearrangements and falls short of the full clone set. An unresolved V gene accounts for under half of the shortfall where checked; the remainder is of unknown origin. The sample profile shows around 68,000 clones; more than 80% of them were found once. Clones ranked in the top ten supply roughly 1.2% of the sample. V is cut by 6 bases and J by 0 bases, and the space between the germline ends is 9 bases. Sequences MDHEN (CDR1) and SYDVKM (CDR2) are obtained from the germline V gene. Its CDR3 holds 14 amino acids, cysteine through phenylalanine. The DNA shown is the 42-base CDR3, in frame from base 1. The trial excluded patients who had a history of autoimmune disease or were on systemic immunosuppression. Peripheral blood for TCR sequencing was collected from all dose cohorts at baseline, on cycle 4 day 1, and on cycle 7 day 1. Samples were obtained from an open-label, multicenter, first-in-human phase I dose-escalation trial of ivuxolimab. Adults with locally advanced or metastatic melanoma, renal cell, hepatocellular, or head and neck squamous cell carcinoma were enrolled in the trial. Before TCR sequencing, CD4+ T cells and CD8+ T cells were sorted from peripheral blood as separate populations.

On this clone: Its antigen remains unidentified. Base quality data are lacking; no much larger clone is found one base away.

The sequence is built from TRBV28 and TRBJ2-1; TRBD2 might be the D gene, on 6 matching bases. This TCR came from an adult with an advanced solid tumor such as melanoma, head and neck, liver or kidney cancer. The specimen comprised CD4+ or CD8+ T cells sorted from blood, sampled in a trial of the OX40 agonist ivuxolimab. Read as DNA, the sequence is TGTGCCAGCAGCGGGGGATCCTCCTACAATGAGCAGTTCTTC. The resulting protein is CASSGGSSYNEQFF.